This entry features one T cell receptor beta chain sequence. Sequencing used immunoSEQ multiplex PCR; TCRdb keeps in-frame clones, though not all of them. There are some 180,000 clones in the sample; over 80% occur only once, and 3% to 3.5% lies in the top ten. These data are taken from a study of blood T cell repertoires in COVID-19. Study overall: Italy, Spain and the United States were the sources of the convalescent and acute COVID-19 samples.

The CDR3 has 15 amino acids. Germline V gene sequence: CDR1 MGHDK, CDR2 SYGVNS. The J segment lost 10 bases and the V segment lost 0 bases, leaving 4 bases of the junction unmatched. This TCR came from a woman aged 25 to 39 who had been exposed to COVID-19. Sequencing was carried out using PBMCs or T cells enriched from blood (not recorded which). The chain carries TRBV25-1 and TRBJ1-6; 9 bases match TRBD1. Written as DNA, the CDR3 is TGTGCCAGCAGTGAATACACAGGGGGCGGATCACCCCTCCACTTT. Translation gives CASSEYTGGGSPLHF.